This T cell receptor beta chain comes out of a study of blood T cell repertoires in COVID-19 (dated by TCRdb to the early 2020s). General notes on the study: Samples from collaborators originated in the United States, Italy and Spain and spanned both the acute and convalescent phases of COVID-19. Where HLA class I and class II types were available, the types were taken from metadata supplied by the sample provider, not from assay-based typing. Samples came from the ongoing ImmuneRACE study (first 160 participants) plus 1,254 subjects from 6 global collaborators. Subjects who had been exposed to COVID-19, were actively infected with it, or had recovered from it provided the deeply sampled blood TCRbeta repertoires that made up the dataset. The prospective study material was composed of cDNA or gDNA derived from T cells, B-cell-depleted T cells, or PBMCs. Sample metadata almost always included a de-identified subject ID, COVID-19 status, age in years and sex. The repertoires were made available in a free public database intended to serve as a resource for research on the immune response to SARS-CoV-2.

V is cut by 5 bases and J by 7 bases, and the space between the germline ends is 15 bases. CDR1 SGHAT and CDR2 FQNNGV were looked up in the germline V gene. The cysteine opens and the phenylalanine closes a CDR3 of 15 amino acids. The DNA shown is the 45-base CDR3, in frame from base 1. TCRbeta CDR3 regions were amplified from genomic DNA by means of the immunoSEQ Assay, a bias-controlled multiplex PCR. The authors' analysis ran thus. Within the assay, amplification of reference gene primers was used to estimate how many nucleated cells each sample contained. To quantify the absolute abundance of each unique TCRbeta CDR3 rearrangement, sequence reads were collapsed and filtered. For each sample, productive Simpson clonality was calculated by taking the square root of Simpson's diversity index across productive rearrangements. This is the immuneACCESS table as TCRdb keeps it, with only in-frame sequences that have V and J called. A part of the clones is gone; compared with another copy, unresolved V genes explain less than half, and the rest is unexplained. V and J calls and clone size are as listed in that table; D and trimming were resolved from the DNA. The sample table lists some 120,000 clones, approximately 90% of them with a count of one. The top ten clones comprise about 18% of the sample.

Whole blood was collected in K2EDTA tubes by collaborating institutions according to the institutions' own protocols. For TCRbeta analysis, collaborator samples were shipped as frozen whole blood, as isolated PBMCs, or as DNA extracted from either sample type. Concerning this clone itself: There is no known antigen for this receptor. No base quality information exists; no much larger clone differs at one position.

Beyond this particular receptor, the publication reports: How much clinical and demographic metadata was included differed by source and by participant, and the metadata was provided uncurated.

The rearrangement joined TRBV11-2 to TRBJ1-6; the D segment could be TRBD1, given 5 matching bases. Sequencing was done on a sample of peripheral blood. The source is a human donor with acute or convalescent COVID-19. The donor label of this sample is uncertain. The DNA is TGTGCCAGCAGCCGATGGGGGAGGGCAAATTCACCCCTCCACTTT. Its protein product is CASSRWGRANSPLHF.